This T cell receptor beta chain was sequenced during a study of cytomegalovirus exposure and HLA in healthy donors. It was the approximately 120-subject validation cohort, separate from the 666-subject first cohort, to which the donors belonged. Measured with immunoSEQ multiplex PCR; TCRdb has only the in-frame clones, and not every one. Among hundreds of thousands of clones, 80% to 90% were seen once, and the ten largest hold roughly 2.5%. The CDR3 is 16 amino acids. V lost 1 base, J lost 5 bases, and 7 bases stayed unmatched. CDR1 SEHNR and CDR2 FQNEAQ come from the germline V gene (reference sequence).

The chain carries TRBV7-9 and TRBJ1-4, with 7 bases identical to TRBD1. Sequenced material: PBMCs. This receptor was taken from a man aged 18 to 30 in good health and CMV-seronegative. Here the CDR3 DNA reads TGTGCCAGCAGCTTAGGGCCGGGACAGCAGAATGAAAAACTGTTTTTT. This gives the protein CASSLGPGQQNEKLFF.